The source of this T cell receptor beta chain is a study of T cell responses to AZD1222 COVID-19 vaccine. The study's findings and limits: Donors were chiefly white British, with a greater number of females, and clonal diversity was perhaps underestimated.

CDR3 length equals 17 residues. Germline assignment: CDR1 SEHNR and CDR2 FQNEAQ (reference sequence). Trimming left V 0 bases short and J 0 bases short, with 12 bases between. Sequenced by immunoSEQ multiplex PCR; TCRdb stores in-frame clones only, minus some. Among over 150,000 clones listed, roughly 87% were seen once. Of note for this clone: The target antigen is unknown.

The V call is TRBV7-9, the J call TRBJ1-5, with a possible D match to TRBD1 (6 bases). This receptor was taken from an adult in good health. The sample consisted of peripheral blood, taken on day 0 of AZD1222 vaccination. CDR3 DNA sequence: TGTGCCAGCAGCTTAGCGGGGGCAGCTCTTAGCAATCAGCCCCAGCATTTT. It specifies CASSLAGAALSNQPQHF.